This is a list of T cell receptor beta chains from one sample in a study of T cell responses to AZD1222 COVID-19 vaccine. Measured with immunoSEQ multiplex PCR; TCRdb has only the in-frame clones, and not every one. The sample records about 99,000 clones, about 87% being singletons. The material was peripheral blood, obtained on day 0 of AZD1222 vaccination. These receptors were obtained from an adult in good health. The CDR3 runs from the conserved cysteine through the conserved F or W. D genes are given only for firm matches. Size is stated for part of the rows, as once, few or many counts, or as a class when the clone is expanded.

clone_size j_call d_call v_call cdr3_aa cdr3_nt
- TRBJ2-7 TRBD1 TRBV5-1 CASSRRDRRDEQYF TGCGCCAGCAGCCGTCGGGACAGGAGGGACGAGCAGTACTTC
- TRBJ2-3 TRBD2 TRBV7-6 CASSASGGHTDTQYF TGTGCCAGCAGCGCCAGCGGGGGACACACAGATACGCAGTATTTT
- TRBJ2-3 TRBD2 TRBV6-5 CASSFPRGGPADTQYF TGTGCCAGCAGTTTTCCGCGGGGGGGCCCTGCAGATACGCAGTATTTT
- TRBJ2-2 TRBD2 TRBV6-5 CASRTGGGTGELFF TGTGCCAGCAGAACCGGGGGGGGCACCGGGGAGCTGTTTTTT
once TRBJ2-5 - TRBV10-3 CAIRSREGVETQYF TGTGCCATCAGGTCCAGGGAGGGGGTGGAGACCCAGTACTTC
once TRBJ2-2 - TRBV14 CASSPFSQGNTGELFF TGTGCCAGCAGCCCGTTTTCACAGGGGAACACCGGGGAGCTGTTTTTT
- TRBJ2-5 - TRBV19 CASSIDLKETQYF TGTGCCAGTAGTATAGATCTTAAGGAGACCCAGTACTTC
- TRBJ1-2 TRBD1 TRBV7-9 CASSLNFDRGEGYTF TGTGCCAGCAGCTTAAACTTCGACAGGGGTGAAGGCTACACCTTC
- TRBJ2-7 - TRBV27 CASSLDFYYEQYF TGTGCCAGCAGTTTGGACTTCTACTACGAGCAGTACTTC
- TRBJ1-5 - TRBV16 CASSQSGLSNQPQHF TGTGCCAGCAGCCAATCGGGACTTAGCAATCAGCCCCAGCATTTT
- TRBJ2-2 TRBD1 TRBV2 CASSPGQGTGELFF TGTGCCAGCAGTCCGGGACAGGGGACCGGGGAGCTGTTTTTT
- TRBJ1-5 - TRBV19 CASSTLGQSNQPQHF TGTGCCAGTAGTACCCTCGGACAAAGCAATCAGCCCCAGCATTTT
once TRBJ1-4 - TRBV30 CAWGPGNTNEKLFF TGTGCCTGGGGGCCAGGTAACACTAATGAAAAACTGTTTTTT
- TRBJ2-6 - TRBV18 CASSPPTSRKSSGANVLTF TGTGCCAGCTCACCGCCGACTTCGCGGAAGAGCTCTGGGGCCAACGTCCTGACTTTC
- TRBJ1-3 - TRBV10-3 CAISGEGNTIYF TGTGCCATCAGCGGAGAGGGAAACACCATATATTTT
- TRBJ2-5 TRBD2 TRBV6-2/TRBV6-3 CASSKQGLAEKQETQYF TGTGCCAGCAGCAAACAGGGACTAGCGGAAAAACAAGAGACCCAGTACTTC
- TRBJ2-5 TRBD2 TRBV7-9 CASSTRPASGGYQETQYF TGTGCCAGCAGCACCCGCCCGGCTAGCGGGGGGTACCAAGAGACCCAGTACTTC
- TRBJ2-5 TRBD1 TRBV29-1 CSVTTGEQTQYF TGCAGCGTTACCACAGGGGAACAGACCCAGTACTTC
- TRBJ2-7 - TRBV24-1 CATSDAGLTYEQYF TGTGCCACCAGTGATGCCGGCCTTACCTACGAGCAGTACTTC
- TRBJ2-4 TRBD2 TRBV19 CARERENANIQYF TGTGCCAGAGAGCGGGAGAATGCAAACATTCAGTACTTC
- TRBJ1-2 - TRBV5-3 CAKPPSGQCIYGYTF TGTGCCAAACCACCGTCCGGACAGTGCATCTATGGCTACACCTTC
few TRBJ1-3 - TRBV30 CAWSRQVGNTIYF TGTGCCTGGAGTAGACAGGTGGGAAACACCATATATTTT
- TRBJ2-7 TRBD1 TRBV5-1 CASSGTGDTYEQYF TGCGCCAGCAGCGGGACAGGCGACACCTACGAGCAGTACTTC
few TRBJ2-7 - TRBV11-1 CASSPSIFYEQYF TGTGCCAGCAGTCCCAGTATTTTCTACGAGCAGTACTTC
few TRBJ1-1 TRBD1 TRBV6-5 CASSPPDRAAFF TGTGCCAGCAGTCCCCCGGACAGGGCGGCTTTCTTT
once TRBJ1-5 - TRBV5-1 CASSLDGRSQVPQHF TGCGCCAGCAGCTTGGATGGCAGGTCCCAGGTGCCCCAGCATTTT
- TRBJ1-2 - TRBV5-1 CASSSGQRSYTF TGCGCCAGCAGCTCCGGACAGCGGAGCTACACCTTC
- TRBJ2-3 TRBD2 TRBV7-2 CASRRAGVVDTDTQYF TGTGCCAGCAGAAGAGCGGGGGTGGTCGACACAGATACGCAGTATTTT
- TRBJ2-1 - TRBV9 CASSTTGYEQFF TGTGCCAGCAGCACCACAGGCTACGAGCAGTTCTTC
- TRBJ1-1 - TRBV2 CASSEGGRPEAFF TGTGCCAGCAGTGAAGGGGGACGACCTGAAGCTTTCTTT
- TRBJ2-5 TRBD1 TRBV20-1 CSASDRGRGAETQYF TGCAGTGCTAGTGACAGGGGCAGGGGTGCAGAGACCCAGTACTTC
- TRBJ2-2 - TRBV5-5 CASSLRTDTGELFF TGTGCCAGCAGCTTGCGGACAGACACCGGGGAGCTGTTTTTT
once TRBJ2-3 TRBD2 TRBV5-1 CASSSAGALTDTQYF TGCGCCAGCAGCTCAGCGGGGGCCCTCACAGATACGCAGTATTTT
- TRBJ2-1 - TRBV12-2 CASRYPSGNSYNEQFF TGTGCAAGTCGCTACCCGAGCGGGAACTCCTACAATGAGCAGTTCTTC
once TRBJ1-2 - TRBV19 CASSAYRVGYTF TGTGCCAGTAGTGCCTACCGGGTTGGCTACACCTTC
- TRBJ2-1 TRBD2 TRBV9 CASSVEQRGGRFHEQFF TGTGCCAGCAGCGTAGAGCAGCGGGGGGGCCGTTTCCATGAGCAGTTCTTC
- TRBJ1-1 TRBD1 TRBV18 CASSPWDRGPATEAFF TGTGCCAGCTCACCGTGGGACAGGGGGCCTGCCACTGAAGCTTTCTTT
- TRBJ2-7 TRBD2 TRBV11-3 CASSQRTAGGPSYEQYF TGTGCCAGCAGCCAACGAACCGCGGGGGGACCTTCCTACGAGCAGTACTTC
- TRBJ2-1 TRBD1 TRBV7-2 CASSLNWRGQGSNEQFF TGTGCCAGCAGCTTAAATTGGAGGGGACAGGGGAGCAATGAGCAGTTCTTC
- TRBJ2-1 TRBD1 TRBV7-9 CASSFSGQGVGSEQFF TGTGCCAGCAGCTTCAGTGGACAGGGGGTAGGAAGTGAGCAGTTCTTC
- TRBJ1-1 TRBD1 TRBV5-1 CASGRQGPNTEAFF TGCGCCAGCGGAAGACAGGGCCCGAACACTGAAGCTTTCTTT
- TRBJ1-1 - TRBV5-1 CASRSGSGHQGEAFF TGCGCCAGCAGGTCCGGTTCCGGACACCAAGGTGAAGCTTTCTTT
- TRBJ1-1 - TRBV12-3/TRBV12-4 CASSSAPNTEAFF TGTGCCAGCAGTTCCGCCCCGAACACTGAAGCTTTCTTT
- TRBJ2-7 - TRBV5-1 CASSLGQASHEQYF TGCGCCAGCAGCTTGGGACAGGCCTCCCACGAGCAGTACTTC
- TRBJ1-2 - TRBV18 CASSPGDGYTF TGTGCCAGCTCACCAGGAGATGGCTACACCTTC
- TRBJ2-1 - TRBV29-1 CSVERGLIDEQFF TGCAGCGTTGAAAGGGGGTTAATTGATGAGCAGTTCTTC
- TRBJ2-3 TRBD2 TRBV10-2 CASSDWEGADTQYF TGCGCCAGCAGTGACTGGGAGGGAGCAGATACGCAGTATTTT
- TRBJ2-6 - TRBV7-7 CASSPGASGANVLTF TGTGCTAGCAGCCCCGGAGCCTCTGGGGCCAACGTCCTGACTTTC
few TRBJ2-3 - TRBV7-8 CASSLSLPGDTQYF TGTGCCAGCAGCTTAAGTCTGCCGGGAGATACGCAGTATTTT
- TRBJ2-7 - TRBV5-1 CASSPTGAYEQYF TGCGCCAGCAGCCCAACGGGGGCCTACGAGCAGTACTTC
- TRBJ2-1 TRBD1 TRBV15 CATRGTGGNEQFF TGTGCCACCAGAGGGACAGGGGGCAATGAGCAGTTCTTC